This is a list of T cell receptor beta chains from one sample in a study of T cell responses to AZD1222 COVID-19 vaccine. TCRdb's table, derived via immunoSEQ multiplex PCR, lists solely in-frame clones and lacks some. The sample consists of about 170,000 clones, approximately 90% of them appearing once. The material sequenced was peripheral blood, taken 28 days after the second AZD1222 dose. Every receptor here comes from an adult who received the AZD1222 COVID-19 vaccine. Each CDR3 is given with its conserved first and last residue. Each record gives: CDR3 protein, CDR3 DNA, clone size, J gene, V gene, D gene. D genes are given only for firm matches. Clone size, where shown, is once, few, many, or a class for clones that have expanded.

CDR3 protein: CASSLGFEGIGEQYF; CDR3 DNA: TGCGCCAGCAGCTTGGGTTTCGAGGGGATCGGCGAGCAGTACTTC; clone size: .; J gene: TRBJ2-7; V gene: TRBV5-1; D gene: .
CDR3 protein: CASSLGQISGNTIYF; CDR3 DNA: TGCGCCAGCAGCTTGGGTCAGATCTCAGGAAACACCATATATTTT; clone size: many; J gene: TRBJ1-3; V gene: TRBV5-1; D gene: .
CDR3 protein: CASSGGTGLTVGTEAFF; CDR3 DNA: TGCGCCAGCAGCGGCGGGACAGGCCTAACGGTGGGCACTGAAGCTTTCTTT; clone size: .; J gene: TRBJ1-1; V gene: TRBV5-1; D gene: TRBD1
CDR3 protein: CASSNLAGGHKTQYF; CDR3 DNA: TGTGCCAGCAGCAACCTAGCGGGGGGTCACAAGACCCAGTACTTC; clone size: .; J gene: TRBJ2-5; V gene: TRBV21-1; D gene: .
CDR3 protein: CASARQGAFVETQYF; CDR3 DNA: TGTGCCAGCGCTAGACAGGGGGCTTTTGTGGAGACCCAGTACTTC; clone size: .; J gene: TRBJ2-5; V gene: TRBV3-1/TRBV3-2; D gene: TRBD1
CDR3 protein: CASSQAGSTEAFF; CDR3 DNA: TGTGCCAGCAGCCAAGCAGGGAGCACTGAAGCTTTCTTT; clone size: once; J gene: TRBJ1-1; V gene: TRBV3-1/TRBV3-2; D gene: .
CDR3 protein: CASSQDAGGGYTF; CDR3 DNA: TGCGCCAGCAGCCAAGATGCAGGGGGTGGCTACACCTTC; clone size: .; J gene: TRBJ1-2; V gene: TRBV4-1; D gene: TRBD1
CDR3 protein: CASSTGHSKTNTIYF; CDR3 DNA: TGTGCCAGCAGTACCGGACACTCGAAGACAAACACCATATATTTT; clone size: .; J gene: TRBJ1-3; V gene: TRBV6-5; D gene: .
CDR3 protein: CASSSGAGTYNEQFF; CDR3 DNA: TGTGCCAGCAGCTCCGGAGCGGGGACATACAATGAGCAGTTCTTC; clone size: .; J gene: TRBJ2-1; V gene: TRBV7-2; D gene: .
CDR3 protein: CASSLGQGIKAFF; CDR3 DNA: TGTGCCAGCAGTTTGGGACAGGGGATTAAAGCTTTCTTT; clone size: .; J gene: TRBJ1-1; V gene: TRBV12-3/TRBV12-4; D gene: TRBD1
CDR3 protein: CASSTGMFWEQYF; CDR3 DNA: TGTGCCAGCTCCACCGGGATGTTCTGGGAGCAGTACTTC; clone size: .; J gene: TRBJ2-7; V gene: TRBV18; D gene: .
CDR3 protein: CARSSDRLGNQPQHF; CDR3 DNA: TGTGCCAGAAGCTCGGATCGGCTGGGCAATCAGCCCCAGCATTTT; clone size: .; J gene: TRBJ1-5; V gene: TRBV5-3; D gene: .
CDR3 protein: CASSLTGTGGAGTEAFF; CDR3 DNA: TGCGCCAGCAGCTTAACCGGGACAGGGGGCGCAGGGACTGAAGCTTTCTTT; clone size: .; J gene: TRBJ1-1; V gene: TRBV5-1; D gene: TRBD1
CDR3 protein: CASSLLDRGHGYTF; CDR3 DNA: TGTGCCAGCAGCCTGCTAGACAGGGGGCATGGCTACACCTTC; clone size: .; J gene: TRBJ1-2; V gene: TRBV3-1/TRBV3-2; D gene: TRBD1
CDR3 protein: CASSQLTGYGYTF; CDR3 DNA: TGTGCCAGCAGCCAACTGACAGGGTATGGCTACACCTTC; clone size: .; J gene: TRBJ1-2; V gene: TRBV6-5; D gene: TRBD1
CDR3 protein: CASSLWTGGYTF; CDR3 DNA: TGTGCCAGCAGCTTATGGACGGGTGGCTACACCTTC; clone size: .; J gene: TRBJ1-2; V gene: TRBV7-9; D gene: .
CDR3 protein: CAARGNQPQHF; CDR3 DNA: TGTGCCGCACGGGGCAATCAGCCCCAGCATTTT; clone size: .; J gene: TRBJ1-5; V gene: TRBV6-6; D gene: .
CDR3 protein: CASGRAKTGELFF; CDR3 DNA: TGTGCCTCCGGGAGGGCGAAGACCGGGGAGCTGTTTTTT; clone size: .; J gene: TRBJ2-2; V gene: TRBV5-4; D gene: TRBD2
CDR3 protein: CASSLSDRSWTEAFF; CDR3 DNA: TGTGCCAGCAGCCTCTCAGACAGGAGTTGGACTGAAGCTTTCTTT; clone size: .; J gene: TRBJ1-1; V gene: TRBV6-2/TRBV6-3; D gene: .
CDR3 protein: CASSERENTEAFF; CDR3 DNA: TGTGCCAGCAGTGAGAGGGAAAACACTGAAGCTTTCTTT; clone size: .; J gene: TRBJ1-1; V gene: TRBV6-1; D gene: .
CDR3 protein: CVRSFIGVELGGETQYF; CDR3 DNA: TGTGTCAGAAGCTTTATCGGGGTGGAGTTGGGCGGGGAGACCCAGTACTTC; clone size: .; J gene: TRBJ2-5; V gene: TRBV7-5; D gene: .
CDR3 protein: CASNDAGGAYTQYF; CDR3 DNA: TGTGCCAGCAACGATGCCGGGGGGGCATATACGCAGTATTTT; clone size: .; J gene: TRBJ2-3; V gene: TRBV5-8; D gene: TRBD2
CDR3 protein: CASSLILAGGATGNTGELFF; CDR3 DNA: TGTGCCAGCAGCTTGATACTAGCGGGGGGCGCCACAGGCAACACCGGGGAGCTGTTTTTT; clone size: .; J gene: TRBJ2-2; V gene: TRBV6-6; D gene: TRBD2
CDR3 protein: CASSPPQGAWGWETQYF; CDR3 DNA: TGTGCCAGCAGTCCCCCTCAGGGAGCGTGGGGGTGGGAGACCCAGTACTTC; clone size: .; J gene: TRBJ2-5; V gene: TRBV6-6; D gene: .
CDR3 protein: CAWSTALNTEAFF; CDR3 DNA: TGTGCCTGGTCGACAGCCTTGAACACTGAAGCTTTCTTT; clone size: once; J gene: TRBJ1-1; V gene: TRBV30; D gene: .
CDR3 protein: CASRSLRGRTEAFF; CDR3 DNA: TGCGCCAGCAGGTCTCTCAGGGGACGCACTGAAGCTTTCTTT; clone size: .; J gene: TRBJ1-1; V gene: TRBV5-1; D gene: .
CDR3 protein: CASSLARRGSSYNEQFF; CDR3 DNA: TGTGCCAGCAGCTTGGCCAGGCGGGGGAGCTCCTACAATGAGCAGTTCTTC; clone size: .; J gene: TRBJ2-1; V gene: TRBV5-6; D gene: TRBD2
CDR3 protein: CASSWAGAVETQYF; CDR3 DNA: TGTGCCAGCAGCTGGGCAGGGGCGGTTGAGACGCAGTATTTT; clone size: .; J gene: TRBJ2-3; V gene: TRBV5-4; D gene: .